The 5 T cell receptor beta chains given below trace back to one sample, sequenced in a study of blood T cells in healthy people across ages. Next came a second PCR, run for about 7 to 12 cycles, which used a sample-barcoded 5' primer along with a J-beta primer mix. TCRdb independently ran MiXCR on the 5' RACE reads; one entry per CDR3 protein. Here the sample spans 2 million or so distinct CDR3 sequences, 49% being singletons. Sequencing was carried out using blood. The receptors were gathered from a woman aged 40-49 years in good health.

This clonotype was seen a few times. The V call is TRBV27, the J call TRBJ2-5; the D gene is possibly TRBD2 (6 bases). V shed 5 bases and J shed 0 bases, with 13 bases lying between them. The germline gives CDR1 MNHEY, CDR2 SMNVEV (reference sequence). The CDR3 consists of 15 residues. The CDR3 loop is CASSPQTGDQETQYF. The DNA of the CDR3 is TGTGCCAGCAGTCCGCAGACGGGGGACCAAGAGACCCAGTACTTC.

The V and J genes are TRBV5-1 and TRBJ2-5; 10 bases align to TRBD2. Per germline, CDR1 SGHRS and CDR2 YFSETQ. The CDR3 totals 16 residues. V dropped 1 base and J dropped 1; count of bases not matched to a gene: 4. CDR3 sequence reads: CASSLISGGAQETQYF. The DNA of the CDR3 is TGCGCCAGCAGCTTGATCAGCGGGGGGGCCCAAGAGACCCAGTACTTC.

The CDR3: CSAGRTGVSYEQYF. The CDR3 DNA reads TGCAGTGCGGGGAGGACAGGTGTATCCTACGAGCAGTACTTC. The rearrangement links TRBV20-1 to TRBJ2-7; maybe TRBD1 (7 bases). Germline CDR1 is DFQATT and CDR2 is SNEGSKA (reference sequence). Deletions cut 6 bases from V and 1 base from J, with 16 bases between. This CDR3 is 14 amino acids long.

The rearrangement links TRBV6-6 to TRBJ2-1; 9 bases align to TRBD1. The V and J ends lost 6 bases and 5 bases, in that order; junction bases with no gene match: 8. The CDR3 loop spans 15 amino acids. Germline V gene data show CDR1 as MNHNY and CDR2 as SVGAGI (reference sequence). The CDR3 DNA follows: TGTGCCAGCAGATGGGACAGGGCCCCCGACAATGAGCAGTTCTTC. Amino acid sequence: CASRWDRAPDNEQFF.

The gene calls are TRBV11-2 and TRBJ1-5; no clear D. The CDR3 contains 13 residues. Trimming left V 4 bases short and J 5 bases short, with 9 bases between. Germline V lookup: CDR1 SGHAT, CDR2 FQNNGV. The CDR3 DNA reads as TGTGCCAGCAGCTCCATGTCAGATCAGCCCCAGCATTTT. Translating gives CASSSMSDQPQHF.